These 30 T cell receptor beta chains came from one sample sequenced in a study of a mutant IDH1 vaccine in newly diagnosed glioma. Here immunoSEQ multiplex PCR was the method, and the copy in TCRdb shows in-frame clones only, minus some. The sample holds around 78,000 clones, 65% to 90% seen once. These receptors lack a known antigen. Time point in this sample: week 23, last vaccination. A single vaccine dose contained 300 ug of mutant IDH1 20-mer peptide, and topical imiquimod was used with it. The sample in question was PBMCs, obtained from a glioma patient whose treatment included an IDH1 peptide vaccine. These receptors all come from a man aged 25-45 years with glioma. Some clones in this sample may be carry-over from other donors' samples.

This chain joins TRBV5-1 and TRBJ1-2, with TRBD1 matching 9 bases. Germline V lookup: CDR1 SGHRS, CDR2 YFSETQ. CDR3 size: 15 residues. The J segment lost 7 bases and the V segment lost 4 bases, leaving 11 bases of the junction unmatched. CDR3 sequence reads: CASSHPDRGYSGYTF. CDR3 sequence (DNA): TGCGCCAGCAGCCATCCCGACAGGGGGTATAGTGGCTACACCTTC.

The CDR3 nucleotides read TGTGCCAGCGCAGCTTCTGGGGCCAACGTCCTGACTTTC. Encoded protein: CASAASGANVLTF. The chain is built from TRBV6-1 and TRBJ2-6; D is ambiguous. Trimming left V 8 bases short and J 1 base short, with 6 bases between. CDR3 size: 13 residues. Per the germline V gene, CDR1 is MNHNS and CDR2 is SASEGT.

The chain recombines TRBV6-1 with TRBJ2-7; D gene unclear. Germline CDR1 reads MNHNS; CDR2 reads SASEGT. The V gene lost 4 bases and the J gene lost 3 bases, with 4 bases spanning the gap. This CDR3 has 11 amino acids. The CDR3 sequence is CASSASYEQYF. DNA for the CDR3: TGTGCCAGCAGTGCCAGCTACGAGCAGTACTTC.

The rearrangement links TRBV6-5 to TRBJ2-2; 7 bases are shared with TRBD2. The CDR3 has 16 residues. J lost 3 bases, V lost 4 bases, and 8 bases had no gene match. CDR1 is MNHEY, CDR2 SVGAGI, per germline. The CDR3 here is CASSSRLARDTGELFF. The CDR3 DNA follows: TGTGCCAGCAGTTCCCGACTAGCCCGAGACACCGGGGAGCTGTTTTTT.

This chain uses TRBV28 with TRBJ1-2; TRBD1 might be the D (6 bases). The CDR3 spans 13 residues. V lost 4 bases to trimming and J lost 4 bases, with 10 bases between them. CDR1 is MDHEN and CDR2 is SYDVKM in the germline V gene. CDR3 bases: TGTGCCAGCAGTTACAGGGTAACCTATGGCTACACCTTC. This codes for CASSYRVTYGYTF.

This chain's CDR3 is CASVRTGVGTEAFF. CDR3 nucleotides: TGTGCCAGCGTCAGGACAGGGGTGGGAACTGAAGCTTTCTTT. This chain connects TRBV6-1 to TRBJ1-1; 9 bases line up with TRBD1. This CDR3 has 14 residues. The germline V gene has CDR1 MNHNS and CDR2 SASEGT. V lost 8 bases to trimming and J lost 5 bases; unmatched junction nucleotides: 9.

The chain joins TRBV7-9 to TRBJ2-1, with D perhaps TRBD1 or TRBD2 (6 bases each). From germline, CDR1 is SEHNR and CDR2 FQNEAQ (reference sequence). Trimming stripped 1 base from V and 2 bases from J, with 15 bases between. There are 17 residues in the CDR3. The CDR3 DNA reads TGTGCCAGCAGCTTAGGGGCCCCGAGGGGGGCCTACAATGAGCAGTTCTTC. Its protein product is CASSLGAPRGAYNEQFF.

The CDR3 protein is CASISTSFNEQYF. DNA for the CDR3: TGTGCCAGTATTTCGACTAGTTTTAACGAGCAGTACTTC. The chain joins TRBV28 to TRBJ2-7, with D perhaps matching TRBD2 (6 bases). V was shortened by 9 bases and J by 5 bases, with 17 bases between the two germline ends. This CDR3 is 13 amino acids long. Germline-derived CDR1 and CDR2 are MDHEN and SYDVKM.

This chain connects TRBV6-1 to TRBJ2-5; D tentatively fits TRBD1 or TRBD2 (5 bases each). Germline-derived CDR1 and CDR2 are MNHNS and SASEGT. The CDR3 spans 15 residues. Trimming removed 7 bases from V and 2 bases from J, with 17 bases in between. The CDR3 loop reads CASKLARGIQETQYF. CDR3 sequence (DNA): TGTGCCAGCAAGCTAGCTAGGGGAATACAAGAGACCCAGTACTTC.

The genes are TRBV28 and TRBJ2-7; D remains unclear. Between the trimmed V and J ends, which lost 6 bases and 1 base, there was a span of 7 bases. This CDR3 contains 12 residues. CDR1 MDHEN and CDR2 SYDVKM come from the germline V gene. Here the CDR3 reads CASSSTSYEQYF. CDR3 coding DNA: TGTGCCAGCAGCTCTACGTCCTACGAGCAGTACTTC. The full variable domain, in which reference TRBV28 and TRBJ2-7 provide the parts outside the CDR3, is DVKVTQSSRYLVKRTGEKVFLECVQDMDHENMFWYRQDPGLGLRLIYFSYDVKMKEKGDIPEGYSVSREKKERFSLILESASTNQTSMYLCASSSTSYEQYFGPGTRLTVT.

V usage is TRBV10-3 and J usage is TRBJ1-6; TRBD1 is a possible D gene (6 bases). Germline CDR1 reads ENHRY; CDR2 reads SYGVKD. The CDR3 totals 16 residues. V lost 2 bases to trimming and J lost 11 bases, with 19 bases between them. Here the CDR3 DNA reads TGTGCCATCAGTGAGGCCCAAGGACAGTCCGGGGCACCCCTCCACTTT. Amino acid sequence: CAISEAQGQSGAPLHF.

This chain connects TRBV5-4 to TRBJ2-3; 10 positions match TRBD1. CDR1 SGHNT and CDR2 YYREEE come from the germline V gene (reference sequence). J gave up 6 bases and V 4 bases, and 11 bases lay outside the gene matches. The CDR3 runs 16 residues. The CDR3 DNA sequence: TGTGCCAGCAGCCTGCAATCCGGGACAGGGGCCGATACGCAGTATTTT. This gives the protein CASSLQSGTGADTQYF.

This chain links TRBV9 with TRBJ2-7, with 9 bases aligning to TRBD2. With 3 bases clipped from V and 2 bases from J, the junction kept 3 bases outside the gene matches. The CDR3 has 14 amino acids. The germline V gene encodes CDR1 SGDLS and CDR2 YYNGEE. CDR3 sequence reads: CASSGSGGPYEQYF. The CDR3 region has the DNA TGTGCCAGCAGCGGTAGCGGGGGCCCCTACGAGCAGTACTTC.

This chain connects TRBV5-1 to TRBJ1-3, with D maybe TRBD1 (6 bases). This CDR3 is built from 15 residues. Germline CDR1 and CDR2: SGHRS and YFSETQ. The V end lost 4 bases, the J end lost 4 bases, and 15 bases lay between the germline ends. The CDR3 sequence: CASSPLGGRGNTIYF. CDR3 sequence (DNA): TGCGCCAGCAGCCCTCTAGGGGGTCGGGGAAACACCATATATTTT.

This chain joins TRBV20-1 and TRBJ1-1; D not certain. The CDR3 loop spans 11 amino acids. Germline CDR1 DFQATT, CDR2 SNEGSKA (reference sequence). The ends were cut back, 1 base at V and 4 bases at J, with 4 bases in the middle. The CDR3 protein is CSARAVTEAFF. The CDR3 DNA follows: TGCAGTGCTAGAGCGGTCACTGAAGCTTTCTTT.

The rearrangement links TRBV19 to TRBJ2-5; D unresolved. CDR1 is LNHDA and CDR2 is SQIVND in the germline V gene (reference sequence). CDR3 size: 15 residues. Trimming shortened V by 10 bases and J by 3 bases, and 21 bases separated the two germline ends. Here the CDR3 reads CATSYDVRREETQYF. Written as DNA, the CDR3 is TGTGCCACCTCGTATGACGTTAGACGCGAAGAGACCCAGTACTTC.

The chain employs TRBV7-9 and TRBJ2-1; D possibly corresponds to TRBD1 (5 bases). CDR3 length: 13 residues. Per germline, CDR1 SEHNR and CDR2 FQNEAQ (reference sequence). The ends were cut back, 6 bases at V and 2 bases at J, with 8 bases in the middle. CDR3 region: CASRPTAYNEQFF. The CDR3 region has the DNA TGTGCCAGCAGGCCGACAGCCTACAATGAGCAGTTCTTC.

The chain has TRBV27 and TRBJ1-2, with 7 positions matching TRBD1. V lost 5 bases, J lost 2 bases, and 11 bases stayed unmatched. The CDR3 loop spans 16 amino acids. In germline, CDR1 is MNHEY, CDR2 SMNVEV (reference sequence). The CDR3 DNA sequence: TGTGCCAGCAGTCCCAACCCAGGGGGGCTGAACTATGGCTACACCTTC. Amino acid sequence: CASSPNPGGLNYGYTF.

V and J are TRBV6-5 and TRBJ1-6; 9 bases map to TRBD1. J was trimmed by 9 bases and V by 5 bases; bases with no gene match: 5. The V gene's germline CDR1 is MNHEY and CDR2 SVGAGI. This CDR3 contains 14 residues. The CDR3 DNA reads as TGTGCCAGCAGTAGACAGGGGGAGACTTCACCCCTCCACTTT. Its translation: CASSRQGETSPLHF.

CDR3 in DNA: TGTGCCAGCAGTGACCCTGCCGGGGCGGCCGAGCAGTACTTC. Encoded protein: CASSDPAGAAEQYF. This chain joins TRBV25-1 and TRBJ2-7, with D tentatively TRBD1 or TRBD2 (5 bases each). V was pared by 3 bases and J by 6 bases, with 15 bases between. Germline V CDR1 and CDR2: MGHDK, SYGVNS. The CDR3 is 14 amino acids.

This clone occurred a few times. This rearrangement joins TRBV23-1 to TRBJ1-1; D gene ambiguous. TRBV23-1 belongs to the ORF category, with a function that is uncertain. V lost 7 bases to trimming and J lost 0 bases, with 6 bases between them. There are 12 residues in the CDR3. The CDR3 protein is CASMELNTEAFF. The CDR3 nucleotides read TGCGCCAGCATGGAATTGAACACTGAAGCTTTCTTT.

This clone was picked up one time. This chain connects TRBV25-1 to TRBJ2-6; the match to TRBD2 covers 15 bases. Trimming at V came to 4 bases and at J to 0 bases, leaving 1 base not matched to a gene. CDR1 and CDR2 (germline): MGHDK, SYGVNS. This CDR3 has 18 residues. The CDR3 spells CASSGGLAGGSGANVLTF. CDR3 coding DNA: TGTGCCAGCAGTGGGGGACTAGCGGGAGGCTCTGGGGCCAACGTCCTGACTTTC.

The chain couples TRBV6-1 to TRBJ1-2, with D possibly matching TRBD1 (5 bases). The germline V gene encodes CDR1 MNHNS and CDR2 SASEGT. V dropped 0 bases and J dropped 3 bases, with 8 bases sitting between them. This CDR3 is 14 amino acids long. In DNA form, the CDR3 reads TGTGCCAGCAGTGAAGCCCAGGGAGACTATGGCTACACCTTC. The encoded protein is CASSEAQGDYGYTF.

This chain connects TRBV28 to TRBJ1-2; no firm D call. Trimming pared 10 bases from V and 5 bases from J, leaving 26 bases between. From germline, CDR1 is MDHEN and CDR2 SYDVKM. This CDR3 has 16 amino acids. CDR3: CATKSGAEGRQYGYTF. The CDR3 DNA is TGTGCCACCAAATCGGGAGCTGAGGGTCGACAATATGGCTACACCTTC.

The rearrangement joins TRBV5-1 to TRBJ2-7; 10 nucleotides align to TRBD1. The CDR3 extends over 14 amino acids. The trim removed 3 bases at V and 5 bases at J, leaving 5 bases unmatched. Germline CDR1 reads SGHRS; CDR2 reads YFSETQ. The DNA of the CDR3 is TGCGCCAGCAGCTACGGGACAGGGGAGGACGAGCAGTACTTC. Translation: CASSYGTGEDEQYF. Based on the CDR3 plus reference TRBV5-1 and TRBJ2-7, the full variable domain is KAGVTQTPRYLIKTRGQQVTLSCSPISGHRSVSWYQQTPGQGLQFLFEYFSETQRNKGNFPGRFSGRQFSNSRSEMNVSTLELGDSALYLCASSYGTGEDEQYFGPGTRLTVT.

The chain carries TRBV4-2 and TRBJ1-5; D unresolved. V gave up 0 bases and J gave up 4 bases, with 7 bases separating them. The CDR3 covers 14 residues. The germline gives CDR1 LGHNA, CDR2 YNFKEQ. CDR3 DNA: TGTGCCAGCAGCCAAGATGCGACGAATCAGCCCCAGCATTTT. It yields the protein CASSQDATNQPQHF.

The CDR3 reads CASTEGFKRQFF. In DNA form, the CDR3 reads TGTGCCAGTACCGAGGGGTTCAAACGGCAGTTCTTC. This sequence joins TRBV19 and TRBJ2-1, with D perhaps being TRBD1 or TRBD2 (5 bases each). The V and J ends lost 7 bases and 12 bases respectively, with 16 bases between them. Germline CDR1 and CDR2: LNHDA and SQIVND (reference sequence). This CDR3 comprises 12 residues.

The V call is TRBV30, the J call TRBJ2-7, with 7 bases fitting TRBD1. CDR1 and CDR2 (germline): GTSNPN, SVGIG (reference sequence). The V gene end was trimmed by 2 bases and the J gene end by 2 bases; junction bases not matched to a gene: 3. The CDR3 contains 13 residues. The CDR3 region has the DNA TGTGCCTGGAGTCAGGGGACAGCCTACGAGCAGTACTTC. It yields the protein CAWSQGTAYEQYF.

The chain employs TRBV9 and TRBJ2-1; no firm D call. Germline CDR1 is SGDLS and CDR2 is YYNGEE. This CDR3 contains 14 residues. V dropped 0 bases and J dropped 6 bases, with 10 bases sitting between them. CDR3 DNA sequence: TGTGCCAGCAGCGTAGGGGGTACCCTCAATGAGCAGTTCTTC. It codes for CASSVGGTLNEQFF.

The chain has TRBV7-2 and TRBJ2-7; D is unresolved. The CDR3 is 12 residues long. V shed 1 base and J shed 4 bases, with 5 bases lying between them. CDR1 and CDR2 from the germline V gene are SGHTA and FQGNSA. The CDR3 reads CASSLVWYEQYF. The CDR3 DNA is TGTGCCAGCAGCTTAGTTTGGTACGAGCAGTACTTC.